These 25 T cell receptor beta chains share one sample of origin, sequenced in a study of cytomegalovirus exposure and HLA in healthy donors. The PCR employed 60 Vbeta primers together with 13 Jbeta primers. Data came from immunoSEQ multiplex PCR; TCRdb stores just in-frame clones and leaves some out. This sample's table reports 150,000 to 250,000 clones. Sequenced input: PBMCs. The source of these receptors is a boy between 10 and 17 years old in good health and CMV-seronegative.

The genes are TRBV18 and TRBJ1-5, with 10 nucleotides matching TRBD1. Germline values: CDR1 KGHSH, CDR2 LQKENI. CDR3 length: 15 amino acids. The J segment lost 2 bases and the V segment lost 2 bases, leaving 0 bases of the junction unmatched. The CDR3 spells CASSPGQGGNQPQHF. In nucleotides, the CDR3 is TGTGCCAGCTCACCAGGACAGGGGGGCAATCAGCCCCAGCATTTT.

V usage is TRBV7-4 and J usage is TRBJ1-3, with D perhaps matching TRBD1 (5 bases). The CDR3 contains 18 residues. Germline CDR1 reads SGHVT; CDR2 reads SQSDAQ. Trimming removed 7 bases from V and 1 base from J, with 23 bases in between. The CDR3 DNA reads TGTGCCAGCACCCCTCGAAGGGCAGGGAGGAGGTCTGGAAACACCATATATTTT. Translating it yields CASTPRRAGRRSGNTIYF.

CDR3 DNA sequence: TGTGCCAGCAGCCAAGGCGGAACTAGCGTGGGGTATTTT. Translated: CASSQGGTSVGYF. The chain couples TRBV14 to TRBJ2-3; 7 nucleotides match TRBD2. With 1 base clipped from V and 14 bases from J, the junction kept 9 bases outside the gene matches. The CDR3 runs 13 residues. Germline V lookup: CDR1 SGHDN, CDR2 FVKESK.

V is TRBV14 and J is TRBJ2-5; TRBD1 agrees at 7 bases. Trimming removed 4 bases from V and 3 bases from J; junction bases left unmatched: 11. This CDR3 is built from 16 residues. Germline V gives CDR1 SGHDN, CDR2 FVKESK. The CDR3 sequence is CASSLRTGTAKETQYF. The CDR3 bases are TGTGCCAGCAGCCTTAGGACCGGGACAGCTAAAGAGACCCAGTACTTC.

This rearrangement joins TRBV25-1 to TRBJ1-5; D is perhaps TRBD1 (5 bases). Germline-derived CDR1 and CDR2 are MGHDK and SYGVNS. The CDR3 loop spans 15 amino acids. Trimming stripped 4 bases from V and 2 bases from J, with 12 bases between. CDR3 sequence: CASSVLGGGNQPQHF. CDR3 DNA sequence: TGTGCCAGCAGTGTCCTGGGGGGAGGCAATCAGCCCCAGCATTTT.

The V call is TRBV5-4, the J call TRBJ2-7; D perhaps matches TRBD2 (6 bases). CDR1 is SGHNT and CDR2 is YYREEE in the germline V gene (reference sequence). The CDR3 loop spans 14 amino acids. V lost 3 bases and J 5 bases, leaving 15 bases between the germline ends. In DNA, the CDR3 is TGTGCCAGCAGCTCGTGGACGGGGGTCCACGAGCAGTACTTC. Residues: CASSSWTGVHEQYF.

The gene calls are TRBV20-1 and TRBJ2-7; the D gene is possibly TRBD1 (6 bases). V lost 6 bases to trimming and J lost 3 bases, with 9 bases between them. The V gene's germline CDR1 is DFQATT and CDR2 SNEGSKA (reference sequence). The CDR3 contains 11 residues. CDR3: CSANRDYEQYF. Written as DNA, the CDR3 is TGCAGTGCAAACAGGGACTACGAGCAGTACTTC.

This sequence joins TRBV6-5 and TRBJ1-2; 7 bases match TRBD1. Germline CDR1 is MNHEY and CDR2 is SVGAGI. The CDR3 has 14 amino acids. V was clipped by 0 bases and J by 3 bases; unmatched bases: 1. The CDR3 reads CASSYSQGDYGYTF. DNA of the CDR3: TGTGCCAGCAGTTACTCGCAGGGGGACTATGGCTACACCTTC.

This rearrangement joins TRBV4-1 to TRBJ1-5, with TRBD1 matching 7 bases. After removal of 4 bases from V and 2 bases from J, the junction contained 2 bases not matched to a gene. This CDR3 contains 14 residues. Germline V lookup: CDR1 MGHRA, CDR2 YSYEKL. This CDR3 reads CASSRQGGNQPQHF. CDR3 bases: TGCGCCAGCAGCCGACAGGGTGGCAATCAGCCCCAGCATTTT.

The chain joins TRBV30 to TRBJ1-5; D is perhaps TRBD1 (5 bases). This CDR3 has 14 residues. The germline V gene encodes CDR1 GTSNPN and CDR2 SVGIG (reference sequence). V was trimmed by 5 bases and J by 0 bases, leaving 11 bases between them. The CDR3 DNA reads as TGTGCCTGGGGGGGGAGCGGTAGCAATCAGCCCCAGCATTTT. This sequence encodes CAWGGSGSNQPQHF. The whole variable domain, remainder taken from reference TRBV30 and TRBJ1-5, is SQTIHQWPATLVQPVGSPLSLECTVEGTSNPNLYWYRQAAGRGLQLLFYSVGIGQISSEVPQNLSASRPQDRQFILSSKKLLLSDSGFYLCAWGGSGSNQPQHFGDGTRLSIL.

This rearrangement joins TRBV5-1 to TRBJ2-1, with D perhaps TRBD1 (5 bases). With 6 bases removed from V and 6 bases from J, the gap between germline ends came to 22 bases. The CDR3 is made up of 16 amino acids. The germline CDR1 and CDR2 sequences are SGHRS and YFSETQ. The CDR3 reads CASNHLGRGTGNEQFF. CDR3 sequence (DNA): TGCGCCAGCAACCACCTGGGGCGTGGTACTGGCAATGAGCAGTTCTTC.

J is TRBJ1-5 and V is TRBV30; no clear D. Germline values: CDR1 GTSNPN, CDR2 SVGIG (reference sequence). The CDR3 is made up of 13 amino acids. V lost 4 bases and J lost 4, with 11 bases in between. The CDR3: CAWNAGANQPQHF. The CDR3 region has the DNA TGTGCCTGGAATGCGGGAGCTAATCAGCCCCAGCATTTT. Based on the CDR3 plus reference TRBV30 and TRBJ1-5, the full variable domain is SQTIHQWPATLVQPVGSPLSLECTVEGTSNPNLYWYRQAAGRGLQLLFYSVGIGQISSEVPQNLSASRPQDRQFILSSKKLLLSDSGFYLCAWNAGANQPQHFGDGTRLSIL.

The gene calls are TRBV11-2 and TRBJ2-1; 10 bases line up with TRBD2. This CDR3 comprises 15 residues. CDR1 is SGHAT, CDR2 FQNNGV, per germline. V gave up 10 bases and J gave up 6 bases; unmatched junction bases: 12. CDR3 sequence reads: CATRRPGLASNEQFF. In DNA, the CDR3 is TGTGCCACCCGCCGGCCGGGACTAGCGAGCAATGAGCAGTTCTTC. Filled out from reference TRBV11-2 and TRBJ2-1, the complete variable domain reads EAGVAQSPRYKIIEKRQSVAFWCNPISGHATLYWYQQILGQGPKLLIQFQNNGVVDDSQLPKDRFSAERLKGVDSTLKIQPAKLEDSAVYLCATRRPGLASNEQFFGPGTRLTVL.

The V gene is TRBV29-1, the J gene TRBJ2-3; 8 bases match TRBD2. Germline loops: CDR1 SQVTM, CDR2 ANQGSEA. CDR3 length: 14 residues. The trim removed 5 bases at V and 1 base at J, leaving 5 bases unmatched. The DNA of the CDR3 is TGCAGCGTTTTAAATAGCGGGGGCACAGATACGCAGTATTTT. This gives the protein CSVLNSGGTDTQYF.

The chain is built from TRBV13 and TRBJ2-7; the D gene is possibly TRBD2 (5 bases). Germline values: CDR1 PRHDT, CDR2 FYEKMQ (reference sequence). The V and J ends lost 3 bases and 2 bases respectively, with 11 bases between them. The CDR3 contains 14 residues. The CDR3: CASSLDSSTYEQYF. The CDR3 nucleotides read TGTGCCAGCAGCTTGGACTCCTCAACCTACGAGCAGTACTTC.

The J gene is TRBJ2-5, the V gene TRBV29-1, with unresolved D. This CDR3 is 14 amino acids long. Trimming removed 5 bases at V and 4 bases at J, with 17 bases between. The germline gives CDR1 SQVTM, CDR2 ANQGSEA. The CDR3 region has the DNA TGCAGCGTTCCGGGTCCAGTCAACGGAGAGACCCAGTACTTC. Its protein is CSVPGPVNGETQYF.

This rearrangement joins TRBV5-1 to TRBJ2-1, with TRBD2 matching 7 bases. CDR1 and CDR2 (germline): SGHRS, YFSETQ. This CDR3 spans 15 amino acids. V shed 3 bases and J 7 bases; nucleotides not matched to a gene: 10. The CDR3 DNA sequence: TGCGCCAGCAGCTCTGACGTACGGCGGGAGAATGAGCAGTTCTTC. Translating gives CASSSDVRRENEQFF.

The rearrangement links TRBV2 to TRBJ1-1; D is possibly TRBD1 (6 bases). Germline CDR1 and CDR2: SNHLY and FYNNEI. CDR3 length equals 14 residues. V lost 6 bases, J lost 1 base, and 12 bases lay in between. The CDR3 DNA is TGTGCCAGCAGGAAGGACAGTACGAACACTGAAGCTTTCTTT. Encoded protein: CASRKDSTNTEAFF.

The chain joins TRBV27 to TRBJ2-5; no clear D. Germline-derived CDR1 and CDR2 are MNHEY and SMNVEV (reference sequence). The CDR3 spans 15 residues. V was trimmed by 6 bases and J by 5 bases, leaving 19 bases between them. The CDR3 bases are TGTGCCAGCAGCTCATTCGGCCCGGCGGCGGAGACCCAGTACTTC. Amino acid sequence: CASSSFGPAAETQYF.

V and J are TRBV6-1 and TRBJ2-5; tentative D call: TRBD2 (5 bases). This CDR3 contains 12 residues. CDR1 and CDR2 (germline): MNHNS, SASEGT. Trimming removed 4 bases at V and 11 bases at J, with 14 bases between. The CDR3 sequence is CASSVGPRGQYF. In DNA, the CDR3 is TGTGCCAGCAGTGTTGGCCCTCGAGGGCAGTACTTC.

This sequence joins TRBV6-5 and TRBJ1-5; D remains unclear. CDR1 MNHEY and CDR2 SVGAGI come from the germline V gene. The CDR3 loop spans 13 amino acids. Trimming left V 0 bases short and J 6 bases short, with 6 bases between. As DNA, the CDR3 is TGTGCCAGCAGTTACTCGGGCAGTCAGCCCCAGCATTTT. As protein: CASSYSGSQPQHF.

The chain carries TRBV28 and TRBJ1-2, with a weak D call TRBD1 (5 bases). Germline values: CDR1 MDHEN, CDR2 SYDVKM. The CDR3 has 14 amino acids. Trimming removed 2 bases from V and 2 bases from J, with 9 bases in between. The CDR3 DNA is TGTGCCAGCAGTTTACCGACAGTAAACTATGGCTACACCTTC. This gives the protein CASSLPTVNYGYTF.

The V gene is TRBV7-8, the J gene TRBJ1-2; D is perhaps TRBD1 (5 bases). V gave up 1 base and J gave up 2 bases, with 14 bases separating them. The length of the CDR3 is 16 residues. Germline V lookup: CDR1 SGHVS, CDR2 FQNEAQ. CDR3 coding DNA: TGTGCCAGCAGCTTAGGAGCAGGGTTCCTAAACTATGGCTACACCTTC. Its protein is CASSLGAGFLNYGYTF.

This chain's CDR3 is CASSLWTGGREQYF. In DNA, the CDR3 is TGTGCCAGCTCACTTTGGACAGGGGGTAGGGAGCAGTACTTC. The chain combines TRBV18 with TRBJ2-7; 10 nucleotides agree with TRBD1. V gave up 4 bases and J gave up 7 bases; unmatched junction bases: 7. Germline V gives CDR1 KGHSH, CDR2 LQKENI. This CDR3 spans 14 amino acids.

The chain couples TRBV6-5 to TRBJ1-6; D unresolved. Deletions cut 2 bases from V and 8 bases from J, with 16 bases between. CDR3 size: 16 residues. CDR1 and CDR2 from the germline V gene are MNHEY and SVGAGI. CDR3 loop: CASSYEASGRYSPLHF. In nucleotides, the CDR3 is TGTGCCAGCAGTTACGAGGCAAGCGGCCGATATTCACCCCTCCACTTT.